This is a list of T cell receptor beta chains from one sample in a study of OX40 agonist ivuxolimab in advanced cancers. Only in-frame clones appear in the TCRdb table, and some are missing; sequencing was by immunoSEQ multiplex PCR. The profile shows roughly 34,000 clones, around 90% of them singletons. Sequencing was performed on CD4+ or CD8+ T cells sorted from blood, taken in a trial of the OX40 agonist ivuxolimab. These receptors originate from an adult with an advanced solid tumor such as melanoma, head and neck, liver or kidney cancer. Both conserved end residues are part of each CDR3. Fields, in order: V gene, J gene, clone size, D gene, CDR3 DNA, CDR3 protein. D genes are given only for firm matches. Rows give clone size only sometimes, using once, few, many, or a class for an expanded clone.

TRBV19	TRBJ2-7	NA	NA	TGTGCCAGTAGTATACAGGGCGCAAAGTCCTACGAGCAGTACTTC	CASSIQGAKSYEQYF
TRBV21-1	TRBJ1-3	NA	NA	TGTGCCAGCAGCAAAGGGGGAGTTTCTGGAAACACCATATATTTT	CASSKGGVSGNTIYF
TRBV28	TRBJ1-2	NA	NA	TGTGCCAGCAGTCCCGAAGGATTCTATGGCTACACCTTC	CASSPEGFYGYTF
TRBV10-1	TRBJ1-5	NA	TRBD1	TGCGCCAGCAGCCACAGGGGAAGGAGTCAGCCCCAGCATTTT	CASSHRGRSQPQHF
TRBV15	TRBJ2-1	NA	NA	TGTGCCACCAGCAGAAGCCCCTACAATGAGCAGTTCTTC	CATSRSPYNEQFF
TRBV5-4	TRBJ2-5	once	TRBD2	TGTGCCAGCAGTCAAGCGGGGGGGAGATCGGAGACCCAGTACTTC	CASSQAGGRSETQYF
TRBV6-7	TRBJ1-2	NA	NA	TGTGCCAGCAGTTACTCGGGGGGAAGGGATGGCTACACCTTC	CASSYSGGRDGYTF
TRBV19	TRBJ1-5	once	NA	TGTGCCAGTACCCCCCAAGGGTCGAGCAATCAGCCCCAGCATTTT	CASTPQGSSNQPQHF
TRBV7-2	TRBJ2-7	NA	TRBD2	TGTGCCAGCAGCTTCTGGACTAGCGGGAGTTTCGCCTACGAGCAGTACTTC	CASSFWTSGSFAYEQYF
TRBV9	TRBJ2-1	few	TRBD2	TGTGCCAGCAGCGTAGAGGGGCAGCGGGGCAATGAGCAGTTCTTC	CASSVEGQRGNEQFF
TRBV6-5	TRBJ2-7	NA	TRBD1	TGTGCCAGCAGTTATATCGGACAGGGACCCAACGAGCAGTACTTC	CASSYIGQGPNEQYF
TRBV6-4	TRBJ2-3	NA	TRBD1	TGTGCCAGCGGAGAGGGGGCCCCCACAGATACGCAGTATTTT	CASGEGAPTDTQYF
TRBV7-9	TRBJ1-5	once	NA	TGTGCCAGCAGCATAGGGGGTGATCAGCCCCAGCATTTT	CASSIGGDQPQHF
TRBV15	TRBJ1-3	NA	NA	TGTGCCACCAGCAGGGACGGACGGCGCTCTGGAAACACCATATATTTT	CATSRDGRRSGNTIYF
TRBV11-2	TRBJ2-7	NA	TRBD2	TGTGCCAGCAGCCCAGGACTAGCGGAAACCTACGAGCAGTACTTC	CASSPGLAETYEQYF
TRBV5-4	TRBJ2-7	NA	NA	TGTGCCAGCAGCTTATACGGGACCTACGAGCAGTACTTC	CASSLYGTYEQYF
TRBV28	TRBJ2-7	once	NA	TGTGCCAGCAGTTTATGGGGCGCCCCACCTTACGAGCAGTACTTC	CASSLWGAPPYEQYF
TRBV6-5	TRBJ2-2	NA	NA	TGTGCCAGCAGCCTAGGACGCCGGATAGGCGGGGAGCTGTTTTTT	CASSLGRRIGGELFF
TRBV27	TRBJ1-5	few	NA	TGTGCCAGCGGGACTGGGCCCCAGCATTTT	CASGTGPQHF
TRBV11-2	TRBJ2-7	NA	NA	TGTGCCAGCACTCCTGCCAGATTTTTTTCCTACGAGCAGTACTTC	CASTPARFFSYEQYF
TRBV6-5	TRBJ2-7	NA	NA	TGTGCCAGCGGTGGGGGAGAGCAGTACTTC	CASGGGEQYF
TRBV30	TRBJ1-5	NA	TRBD1	TGTGCCTGGAAGCCTATGGACAGGCCGGGGCAGCCCCAGCATTTT	CAWKPMDRPGQPQHF